This T cell receptor beta chain was recovered during a study of cytomegalovirus exposure and HLA in healthy donors. The study's findings and limits: Within an earlier analysis, most TCR beta V segments proved productive either about 90% or about 30% of the time. In a later analysis, HLA-associated TCR beta chains were more clonally expanded than equally common others. From TCR beta sequences, most subjects' HLA-A and HLA-B alleles were reportedly predicted accurately.

With 10 bases clipped from V and 7 bases from J, the junction kept 11 bases outside the gene matches. The CDR3 covers 14 residues. Germline V CDR1 and CDR2: ENHRY, SYGVKD. This clone came up a few times. Antigen specificity is unknown. Primers for the PCR totalled 60 Vbeta and 13 Jbeta. TCRdb's copy holds only in-frame clones and misses some; the assay was immunoSEQ multiplex PCR. The sample lists approximately 120,000 clones; around 78% were seen once. Source material: PBMCs. The rearrangement links TRBV10-3 to TRBJ2-1; 9 nucleotides line up with TRBD1. This clonotype was obtained from a man aged 35 to 55 in good health and CMV-seronegative. CDR3 bases: TGTGCCACCGGACTGGGACAGGGCACTAATGAGCAGTTCTTC. Amino acids: CATGLGQGTNEQFF.